This T cell receptor beta chain was found in a study of cytomegalovirus exposure and HLA in healthy donors. The CDR3 spans 13 residues. V lost 4 bases, J lost 8 bases, and 13 bases lay in between. Germline assignment: CDR1 SGHNT and CDR2 YYREEE (reference sequence). Primers included in the PCR were 60 Vbeta and 13 Jbeta primers. Some clones are missing from TCRdb's copy, which holds only in-frame ones; the method was immunoSEQ multiplex PCR. The sample lists roughly 130,000 clones; 80% were seen once. Sequenced material: PBMCs. The clonotype comes from a man aged 25-45 years in good health and CMV-seronegative. This chain joins TRBV5-4 and TRBJ2-1, with D possibly matching TRBD1 (5 bases). The CDR3, as DNA: TGTGCCAGCAGCCCCGAAGGGGTAGATGAGCAGTTCTTC. The encoded protein is CASSPEGVDEQFF.